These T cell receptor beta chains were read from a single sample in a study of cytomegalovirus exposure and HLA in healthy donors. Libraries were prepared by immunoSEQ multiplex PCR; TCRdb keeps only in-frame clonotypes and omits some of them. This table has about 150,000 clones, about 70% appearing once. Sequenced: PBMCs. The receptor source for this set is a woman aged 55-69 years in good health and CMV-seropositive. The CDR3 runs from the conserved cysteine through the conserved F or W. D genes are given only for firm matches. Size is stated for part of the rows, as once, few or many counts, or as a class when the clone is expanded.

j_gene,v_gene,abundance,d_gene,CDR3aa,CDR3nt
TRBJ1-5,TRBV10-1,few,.,CASSLQGQPQHF,TGCGCCAGCAGCCTACAGGGTCAGCCCCAGCATTTT
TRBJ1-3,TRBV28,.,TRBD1,CASSLEDRGLGNTIYF,TGTGCCAGCAGTTTAGAGGACAGGGGGCTTGGAAACACCATATATTTT
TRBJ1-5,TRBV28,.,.,CASWTKAPNQPQHF,TGTGCCAGCTGGACAAAGGCCCCCAATCAGCCCCAGCATTTT
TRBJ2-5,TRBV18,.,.,CASSPNSQETQYF,TGTGCCAGCTCACCAAACAGTCAAGAGACCCAGTACTTC
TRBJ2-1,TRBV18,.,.,CASSPTGLLNEQFF,TGTGCCAGCTCACCTACAGGGTTGCTCAATGAGCAGTTCTTC
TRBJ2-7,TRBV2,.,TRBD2,CASSDASGSYEQYF,TGTGCCAGCAGTGATGCTAGCGGGAGCTACGAGCAGTACTTC
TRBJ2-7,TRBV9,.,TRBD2,CASSVESSGYEQYF,TGTGCCAGCAGCGTAGAATCTAGCGGCTACGAGCAGTACTTC
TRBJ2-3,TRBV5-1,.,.,CASSPDRDTQYF,TGCGCCAGCAGCCCTGACAGAGATACGCAGTATTTT
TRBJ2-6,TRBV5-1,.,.,CASSLAGVGANVLTF,TGCGCCAGCAGCTTGGCCGGGGTTGGGGCCAACGTCCTGACTTTC
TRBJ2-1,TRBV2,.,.,CASRTNPFYEQFF,TGTGCCAGCAGAACGAACCCTTTCTACGAGCAGTTCTTC
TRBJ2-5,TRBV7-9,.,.,CASIPLGRETQYF,TGTGCCAGCATTCCCCTCGGGAGAGAGACCCAGTACTTC
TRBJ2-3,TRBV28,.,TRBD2,CASSLTSGESTDTQYF,TGTGCCAGCAGTTTGACTAGCGGAGAGAGCACAGATACGCAGTATTTT
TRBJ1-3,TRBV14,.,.,CASSQVAGANTIYF,TGTGCCAGCAGCCAAGTGGCAGGGGCGAACACCATATATTTT
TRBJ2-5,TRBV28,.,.,CASSSYRVEEETQYF,TGTGCCAGCAGTTCCTACAGGGTCGAGGAAGAGACCCAGTACTTC
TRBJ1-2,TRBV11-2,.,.,CASSQTGPYGYTF,TGTGCCAGCAGCCAGACAGGACCCTATGGCTACACCTTC
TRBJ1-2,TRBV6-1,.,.,CASSDLIGGPYGYTF,TGTGCCAGCAGTGACCTAATCGGGGGTCCCTATGGCTACACCTTC
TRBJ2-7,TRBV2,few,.,CASRGQGSYEQYF,TGTGCCAGCAGGGGGCAGGGCTCCTACGAGCAGTACTTC
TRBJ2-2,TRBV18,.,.,CASSPPSAAWDTGELFF,TGTGCCAGCTCACCTCCTAGTGCAGCGTGGGACACCGGGGAGCTGTTTTTT
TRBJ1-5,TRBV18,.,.,CASSLDRNQPQHF,TGTGCCAGCTCACTCGACAGGAATCAGCCCCAGCATTTT
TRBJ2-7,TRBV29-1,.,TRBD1,CSVAQGAYEQYF,TGCAGCGTTGCACAGGGGGCATACGAGCAGTACTTC
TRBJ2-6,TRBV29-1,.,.,CSVGGGSGANVLTF,TGCAGCGTTGGAGGGGGATCTGGGGCCAACGTCCTGACTTTC
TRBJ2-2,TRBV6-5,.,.,CASSYRGELFF,TGTGCCAGCAGTTACCGCGGGGAGCTGTTTTTT
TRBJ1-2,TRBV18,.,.,CASSPMADYGYTF,TGTGCCAGCTCACCAATGGCGGACTATGGCTACACCTTC
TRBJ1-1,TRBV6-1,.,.,CASSPGPGTEAFF,TGTGCCAGCAGCCCAGGGCCCGGCACTGAAGCTTTCTTT
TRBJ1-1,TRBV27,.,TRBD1,CASKSGQGFGTEAFF,TGTGCCAGCAAGTCTGGACAGGGATTTGGCACTGAAGCTTTCTTT
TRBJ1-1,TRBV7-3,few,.,CASSLTGPGTEAFF,TGTGCCAGCAGCTTAACTGGTCCGGGAACCGAAGCTTTCTTT
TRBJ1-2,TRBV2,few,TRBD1,CASSPGTGYGYTF,TGTGCCAGCAGCCCAGGGACAGGCTATGGCTACACCTTC
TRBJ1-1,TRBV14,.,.,CASSPKFTGTEAFF,TGTGCCAGCAGCCCCAAATTTACAGGTACTGAAGCTTTCTTT
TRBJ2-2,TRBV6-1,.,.,CASIGTLNTGELFF,TGTGCCAGCATTGGGACTTTGAACACCGGGGAGCTGTTTTTT
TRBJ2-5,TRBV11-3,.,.,CASSLRHQETQYF,TGTGCCAGCAGCTTACGACATCAAGAGACCCAGTACTTC
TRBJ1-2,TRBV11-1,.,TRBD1,CATEADRGYGYTF,TGTGCCACCGAAGCGGACAGGGGGTATGGCTACACCTTC
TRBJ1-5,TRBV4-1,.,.,CASSQEEAVREPQHF,TGCGCCAGCAGCCAAGAAGAGGCGGTGAGGGAGCCCCAGCATTTT
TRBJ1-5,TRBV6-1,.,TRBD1,CASKPQGAGQPQHF,TGTGCCAGCAAGCCACAGGGGGCTGGTCAGCCCCAGCATTTT
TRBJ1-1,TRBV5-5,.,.,CASSLFQGLSAEAFF,TGTGCCAGCAGCTTGTTTCAGGGGTTAAGCGCTGAAGCTTTCTTT
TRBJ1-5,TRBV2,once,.,CASSGPLPNSNQPQHF,TGTGCCAGCAGTGGGCCGCTCCCGAATAGCAATCAGCCCCAGCATTTT
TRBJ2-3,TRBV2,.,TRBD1,CASSVGTGRGGNTQYF,TGTGCCAGCAGTGTAGGGACAGGGCGGGGTGGAAATACGCAGTATTTT
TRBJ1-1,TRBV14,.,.,CASSQDWGGTEAFF,TGTGCCAGCAGCCAAGATTGGGGGGGCACTGAAGCTTTCTTT
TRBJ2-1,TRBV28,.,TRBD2,CASSEREDEQFF,TGTGCCAGCAGCGAGCGGGAGGATGAGCAGTTCTTC
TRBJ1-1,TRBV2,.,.,CASSAGNTEAFF,TGTGCCAGCAGTGCGGGAAACACTGAAGCTTTCTTT
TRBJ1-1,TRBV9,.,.,CASSTGRTNTEAFF,TGTGCCAGCAGCACAGGACGGACGAACACTGAAGCTTTCTTT
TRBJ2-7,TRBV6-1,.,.,CASSDAVLRGDEQYF,TGTGCCAGCAGTGATGCGGTTCTCAGGGGCGACGAGCAGTACTTC
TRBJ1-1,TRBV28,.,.,CASTRQEYTEAFF,TGTGCCAGCACCAGACAGGAGTACACTGAAGCTTTCTTT
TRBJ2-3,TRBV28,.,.,CASSEDYASTDTQYF,TGTGCCAGCAGTGAAGACTACGCGAGCACAGATACGCAGTATTTT
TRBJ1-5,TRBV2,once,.,CASGGGVQPQHF,TGTGCCTCCGGGGGGGGTGTTCAGCCCCAGCATTTT
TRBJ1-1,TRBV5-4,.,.,CASSLGQSNTEAFF,TGTGCCAGCAGCTTGGGACAGTCGAACACTGAAGCTTTCTTT
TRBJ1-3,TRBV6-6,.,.,CASRLQVSGNTIYF,TGTGCCAGCAGACTACAGGTCTCTGGAAACACCATATATTTT
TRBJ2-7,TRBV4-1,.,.,CASSQAEASSYEQYF,TGCGCCAGCAGCCAAGCCGAAGCGAGCTCCTACGAGCAGTACTTC
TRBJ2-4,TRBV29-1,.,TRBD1,CSPRGTGGEAAKNIQYF,TGCAGCCCCCGGGGGACAGGGGGCGAGGCGGCCAAAAACATTCAGTACTTC
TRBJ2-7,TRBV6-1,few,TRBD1,CASSGTGGRIEAHGIYEQYF,TGTGCCAGCAGTGGGACAGGGGGACGAATTGAAGCTCATGGAATCTACGAGCAGTACTTC
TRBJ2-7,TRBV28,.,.,CASRYSHSYEQYF,TGTGCCAGCAGATACAGCCACTCCTACGAGCAGTACTTC
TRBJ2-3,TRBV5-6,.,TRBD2,CASSRGTTRIDTQYF,TGTGCCAGCAGCCGCGGGACTACCCGGATAGATACGCAGTATTTT
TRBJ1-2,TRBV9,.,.,CASSVVSVGGYTF,TGTGCCAGCAGCGTAGTTTCGGTCGGGGGCTACACCTTC
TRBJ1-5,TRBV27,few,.,CASSFGGGANQPQHF,TGTGCCAGCAGTTTCGGCGGAGGGGCGAATCAGCCCCAGCATTTT